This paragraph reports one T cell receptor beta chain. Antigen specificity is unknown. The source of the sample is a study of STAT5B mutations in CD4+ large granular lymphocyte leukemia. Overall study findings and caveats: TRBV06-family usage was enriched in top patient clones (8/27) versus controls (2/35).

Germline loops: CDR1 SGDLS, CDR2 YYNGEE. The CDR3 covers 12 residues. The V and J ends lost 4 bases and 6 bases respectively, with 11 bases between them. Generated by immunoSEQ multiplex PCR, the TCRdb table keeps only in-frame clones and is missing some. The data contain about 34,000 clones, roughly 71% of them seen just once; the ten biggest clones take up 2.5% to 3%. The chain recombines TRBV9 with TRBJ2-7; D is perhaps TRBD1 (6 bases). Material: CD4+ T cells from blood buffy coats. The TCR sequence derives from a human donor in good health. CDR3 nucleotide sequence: TGTGCCAGCAGCCCCCAGGGGCGCGAGCAGTACTTC. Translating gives CASSPQGREQYF.